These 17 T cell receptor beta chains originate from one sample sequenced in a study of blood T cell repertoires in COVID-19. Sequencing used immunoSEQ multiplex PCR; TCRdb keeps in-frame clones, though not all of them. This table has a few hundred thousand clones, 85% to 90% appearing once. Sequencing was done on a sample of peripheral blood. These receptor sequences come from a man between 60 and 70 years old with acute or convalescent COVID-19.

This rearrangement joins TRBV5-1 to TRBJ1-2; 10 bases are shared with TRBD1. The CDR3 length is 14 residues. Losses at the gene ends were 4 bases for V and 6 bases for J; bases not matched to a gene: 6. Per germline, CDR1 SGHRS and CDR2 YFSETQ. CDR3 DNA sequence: TGCGCCAGCAGCGAGGGGACAGGGGCTGATGGCTACACCTTC. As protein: CASSEGTGADGYTF.

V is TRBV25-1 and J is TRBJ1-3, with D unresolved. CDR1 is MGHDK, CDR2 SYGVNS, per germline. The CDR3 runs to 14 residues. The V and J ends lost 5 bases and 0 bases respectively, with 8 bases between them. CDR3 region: CASSLPGSGNTIYF. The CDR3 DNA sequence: TGTGCCAGCAGTCTACCAGGCTCTGGAAACACCATATATTTT.

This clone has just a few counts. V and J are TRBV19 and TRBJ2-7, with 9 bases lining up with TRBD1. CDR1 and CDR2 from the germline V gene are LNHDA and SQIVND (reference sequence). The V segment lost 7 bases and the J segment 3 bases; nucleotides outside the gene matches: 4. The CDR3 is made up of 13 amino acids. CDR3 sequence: CASTPDRGYEQYF. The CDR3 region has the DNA TGTGCCAGTACCCCGGACAGGGGCTACGAGCAGTACTTC.

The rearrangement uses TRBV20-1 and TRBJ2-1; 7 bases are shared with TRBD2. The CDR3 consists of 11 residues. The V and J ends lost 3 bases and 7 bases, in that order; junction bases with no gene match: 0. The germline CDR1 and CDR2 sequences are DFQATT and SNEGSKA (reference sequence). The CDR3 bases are TGCAGTGCTAGCGGGAGGAATGAGCAGTTCTTC. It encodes CSASGRNEQFF.

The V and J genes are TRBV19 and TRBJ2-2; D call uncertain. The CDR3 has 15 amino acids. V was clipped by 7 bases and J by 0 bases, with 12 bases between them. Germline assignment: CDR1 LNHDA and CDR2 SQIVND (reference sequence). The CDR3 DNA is TGTGCCAGTAATTTCTGGCAGACGAACACCGGGGAGCTGTTTTTT. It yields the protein CASNFWQTNTGELFF.

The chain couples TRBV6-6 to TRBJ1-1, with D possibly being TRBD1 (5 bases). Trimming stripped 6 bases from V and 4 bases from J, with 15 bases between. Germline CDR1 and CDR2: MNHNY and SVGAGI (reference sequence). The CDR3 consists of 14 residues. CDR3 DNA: TGTGCCAGCAGCGCCCTAGGGGAGGGCACTGAAGCTTTCTTT. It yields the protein CASSALGEGTEAFF.

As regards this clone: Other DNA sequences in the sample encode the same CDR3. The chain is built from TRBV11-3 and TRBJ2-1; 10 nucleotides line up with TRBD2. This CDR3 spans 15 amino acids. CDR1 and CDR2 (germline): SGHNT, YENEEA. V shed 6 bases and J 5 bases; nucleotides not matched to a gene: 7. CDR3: CASRLGTSGNNEQFF. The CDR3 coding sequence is TGTGCCAGCAGGCTCGGAACTAGCGGGAACAATGAGCAGTTCTTC.

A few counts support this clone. The CDR3 DNA reads as TGCGCCAGCATGGAGGGGTTCGGCACTGAAGCTTTCTTT. This encodes CASMEGFGTEAFF. The rearrangement links TRBV5-1 to TRBJ1-1; the D gene is possibly TRBD1 (5 bases). The CDR3 runs to 13 residues. CDR1 is SGHRS and CDR2 is YFSETQ in the germline V gene. V lost 6 bases and J 4 bases, leaving 13 bases between the germline ends.

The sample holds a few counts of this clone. DNA for the CDR3: TGTGCCAGCAGTTCACTAAAAGGGGGGGCCTTAGGGACTAGCGGGAGGGTAGTCTACAATGAGCAGTTCTTC. Protein: CASSSLKGGALGTSGRVVYNEQFF. The chain carries TRBV27 and TRBJ2-1; 16 nucleotides align to TRBD2. The V segment lost 4 bases and the J segment 3 bases; nucleotides outside the gene matches: 24. The CDR3 contains 24 residues. Germline V gene sequence: CDR1 MNHEY, CDR2 SMNVEV (reference sequence).

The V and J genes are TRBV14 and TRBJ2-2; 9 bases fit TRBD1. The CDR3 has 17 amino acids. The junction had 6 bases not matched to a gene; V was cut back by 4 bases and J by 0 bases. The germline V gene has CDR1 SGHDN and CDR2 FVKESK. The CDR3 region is CASSPPTGGPNTGELFF. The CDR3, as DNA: TGTGCCAGCAGCCCACCGACAGGGGGACCGAACACCGGGGAGCTGTTTTTT. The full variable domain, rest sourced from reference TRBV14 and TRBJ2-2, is EAGVTQFPSHSVIEKGQTVTLRCDPISGHDNLYWYRRVMGKEIKFLLHFVKESKQDESGMPNNRFLAERTGGTYSTLKVQPAELEDSGVYFCASSPPTGGPNTGELFFGEGSRLTVL.

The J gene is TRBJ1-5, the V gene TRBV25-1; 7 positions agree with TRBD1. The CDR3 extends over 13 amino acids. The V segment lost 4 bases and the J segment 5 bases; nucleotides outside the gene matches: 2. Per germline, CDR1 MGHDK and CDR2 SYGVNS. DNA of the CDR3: TGTGCCAGCAGTGCTCAGGGGGATCAGCCCCAGCATTTT. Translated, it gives CASSAQGDQPQHF.

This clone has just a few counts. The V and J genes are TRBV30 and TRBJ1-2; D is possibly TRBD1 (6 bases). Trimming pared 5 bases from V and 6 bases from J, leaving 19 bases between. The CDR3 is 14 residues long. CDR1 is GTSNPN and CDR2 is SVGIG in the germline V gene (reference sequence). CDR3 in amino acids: CAWLAWGTLNGYTF. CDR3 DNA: TGTGCCTGGCTTGCCTGGGGGACACTAAATGGCTACACCTTC.

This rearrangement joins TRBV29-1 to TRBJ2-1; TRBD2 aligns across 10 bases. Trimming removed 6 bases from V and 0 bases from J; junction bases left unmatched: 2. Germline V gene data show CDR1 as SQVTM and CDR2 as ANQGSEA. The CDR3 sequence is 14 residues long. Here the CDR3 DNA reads TGCAGCGTAGCGGGAGGGAGCTCCTACAATGAGCAGTTCTTC. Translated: CSVAGGSSYNEQFF.

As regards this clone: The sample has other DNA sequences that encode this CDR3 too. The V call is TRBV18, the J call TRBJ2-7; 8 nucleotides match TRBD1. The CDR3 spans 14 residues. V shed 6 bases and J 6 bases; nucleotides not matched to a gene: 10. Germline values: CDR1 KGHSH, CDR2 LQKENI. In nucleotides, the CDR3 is TGTGCCAGCTCGCCAGGGCAGGGGGCAGGCGAGCAGTACTTC. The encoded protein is CASSPGQGAGEQYF.

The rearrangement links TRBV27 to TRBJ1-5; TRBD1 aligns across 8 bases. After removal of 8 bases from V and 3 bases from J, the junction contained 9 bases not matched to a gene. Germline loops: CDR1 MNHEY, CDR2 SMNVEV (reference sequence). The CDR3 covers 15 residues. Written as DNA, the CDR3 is TGTGCCAGCCACAGGGGGGGGCCGCCCAATCAGCCCCAGCATTTT. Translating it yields CASHRGGPPNQPQHF.

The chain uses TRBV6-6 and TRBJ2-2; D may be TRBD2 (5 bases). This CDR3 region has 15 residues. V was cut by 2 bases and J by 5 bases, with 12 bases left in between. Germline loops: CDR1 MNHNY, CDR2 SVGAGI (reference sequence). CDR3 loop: CASSYISGSTGELFF. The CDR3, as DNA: TGTGCCAGCAGTTACATAAGCGGATCTACCGGGGAGCTGTTTTTT.

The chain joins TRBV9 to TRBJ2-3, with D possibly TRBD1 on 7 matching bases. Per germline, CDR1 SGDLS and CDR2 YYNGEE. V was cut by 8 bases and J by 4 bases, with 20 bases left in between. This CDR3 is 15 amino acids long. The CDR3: CASSQGDWRADTQYF. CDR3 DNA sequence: TGTGCCAGTTCCCAGGGGGACTGGCGCGCAGATACGCAGTATTTT.